This T cell receptor beta chain was sequenced for a study of blood T cell repertoires in COVID-19. In the original workflow: Reference gene primer amplification gave nucleated cell count estimates. Clones were read by immunoSEQ multiplex PCR, and TCRdb kept only the in-frame ones, dropping some. The V and J calls and clone size come from that table; D and trimming were worked out from the DNA. The profile shows roughly 120,000 clones, about 92% of them singletons. Trimming left V 4 bases short and J 8 bases short, with 19 bases between. The CDR3 spans 15 residues. CDR1 and CDR2 (germline): SGDLS, YYNGEE. This clone has more than one count but fewer than ten.

The sample was peripheral blood. This chain links TRBV9 with TRBJ1-3, with unresolved D. This clonotype originated in a man aged 45-60 years with active COVID-19. The CDR3 spells CASSPGVLMSDTIYF. The CDR3 nucleotides read TGTGCCAGCAGCCCCGGGGTCTTAATGAGTGACACCATATATTTT.